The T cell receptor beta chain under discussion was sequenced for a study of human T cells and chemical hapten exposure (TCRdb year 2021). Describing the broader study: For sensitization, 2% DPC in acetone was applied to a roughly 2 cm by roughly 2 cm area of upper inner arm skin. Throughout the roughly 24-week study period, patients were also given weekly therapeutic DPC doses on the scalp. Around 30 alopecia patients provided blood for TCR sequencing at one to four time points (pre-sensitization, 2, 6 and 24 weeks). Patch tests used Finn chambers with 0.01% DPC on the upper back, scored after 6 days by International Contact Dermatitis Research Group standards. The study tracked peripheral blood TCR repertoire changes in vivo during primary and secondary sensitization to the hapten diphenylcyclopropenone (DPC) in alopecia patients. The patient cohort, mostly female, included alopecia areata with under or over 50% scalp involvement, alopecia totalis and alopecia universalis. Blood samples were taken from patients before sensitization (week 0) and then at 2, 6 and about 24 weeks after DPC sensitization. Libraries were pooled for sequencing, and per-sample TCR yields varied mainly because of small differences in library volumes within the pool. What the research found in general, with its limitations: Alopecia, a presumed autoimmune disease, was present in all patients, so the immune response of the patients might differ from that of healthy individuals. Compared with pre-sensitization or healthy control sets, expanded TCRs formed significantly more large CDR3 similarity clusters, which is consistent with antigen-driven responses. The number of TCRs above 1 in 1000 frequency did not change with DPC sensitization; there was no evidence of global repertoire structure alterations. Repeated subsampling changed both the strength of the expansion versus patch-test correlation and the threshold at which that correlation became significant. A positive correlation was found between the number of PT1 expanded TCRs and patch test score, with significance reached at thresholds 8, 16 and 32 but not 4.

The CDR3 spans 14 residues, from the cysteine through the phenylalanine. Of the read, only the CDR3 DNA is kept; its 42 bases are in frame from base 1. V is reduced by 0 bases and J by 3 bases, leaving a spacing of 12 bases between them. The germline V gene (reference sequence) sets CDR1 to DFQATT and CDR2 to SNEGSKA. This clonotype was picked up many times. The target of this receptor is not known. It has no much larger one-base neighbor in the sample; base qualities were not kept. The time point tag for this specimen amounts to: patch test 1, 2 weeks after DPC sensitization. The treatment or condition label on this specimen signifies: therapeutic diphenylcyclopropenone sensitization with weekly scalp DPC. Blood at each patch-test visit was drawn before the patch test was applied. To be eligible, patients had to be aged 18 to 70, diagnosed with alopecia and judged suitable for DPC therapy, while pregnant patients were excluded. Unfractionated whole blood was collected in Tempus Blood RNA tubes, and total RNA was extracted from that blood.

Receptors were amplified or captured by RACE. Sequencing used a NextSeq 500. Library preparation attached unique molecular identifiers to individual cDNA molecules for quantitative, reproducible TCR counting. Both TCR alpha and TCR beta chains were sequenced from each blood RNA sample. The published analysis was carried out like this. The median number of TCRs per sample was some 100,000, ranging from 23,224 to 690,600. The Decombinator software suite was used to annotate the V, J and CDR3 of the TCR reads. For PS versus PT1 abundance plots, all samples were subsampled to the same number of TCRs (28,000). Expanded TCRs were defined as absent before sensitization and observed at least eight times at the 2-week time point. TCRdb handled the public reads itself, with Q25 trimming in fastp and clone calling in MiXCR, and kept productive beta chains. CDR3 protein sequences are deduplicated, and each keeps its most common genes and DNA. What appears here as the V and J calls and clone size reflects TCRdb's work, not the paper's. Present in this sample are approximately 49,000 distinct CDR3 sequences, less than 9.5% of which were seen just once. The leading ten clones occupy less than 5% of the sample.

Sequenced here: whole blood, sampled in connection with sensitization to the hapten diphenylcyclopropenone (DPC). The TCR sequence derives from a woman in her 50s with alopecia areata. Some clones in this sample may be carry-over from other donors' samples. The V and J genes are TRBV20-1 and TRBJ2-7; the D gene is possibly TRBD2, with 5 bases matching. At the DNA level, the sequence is TGCAGTGCTAGAGATCCTAACGGGAACTACGAGCAGTACTTC. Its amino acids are CSARDPNGNYEQYF.